This TCR beta chain was documented in a study of a mutant IDH1 vaccine in newly diagnosed glioma. Study-level information: Patients had eight vaccinations, in weeks 1, 3, 5, 7, 11, 15, 19 and 23. There were roughly 62% males and around 40% females among treated patients, whose mean age was about 38 years. Patients were pretreated with radiotherapy, temozolomide, or both, mostly both. Vaccines were begun 4-6 weeks after radiotherapy alone, or with temozolomide cycles.

To note about this clone: The target antigen is unknown.

CDR1 is SEHNR, CDR2 FQNEAQ, per germline (reference sequence). V gave up 3 bases and J gave up 5 bases, with 11 bases separating them. This CDR3 spans 13 amino acids. Time point reported: week 23, last vaccination. In the vaccine, a single dose held 300 ug of the mutant IDH1 20-mer peptide, along with topical imiquimod. Repertoires were generated with immunoSEQ multiplex PCR, while TCRdb's copy carries only in-frame clones and drops some. Among approximately 35,000 clones listed, roughly 90% were seen once. The sequence derives from a man between 40 and 49 years old with glioma. The chain employs TRBV7-9 and TRBJ2-7; weak D call: TRBD2 (5 bases). Here the sequenced sample was PBMCs, taken from a glioma patient whose treatment included an IDH1 peptide vaccine. The chain's CDR3 is CASSLVLGDEQYF. The CDR3 DNA follows: TGTGCCAGCAGCTTGGTTCTGGGAGACGAGCAGTACTTC.